Shown below are 5 T cell receptor beta chains from a single sample sequenced in a study of T cells of healthy individuals. TCRdb independently ran MiXCR on the 5' RACE reads; one entry per CDR3 protein. The data show over 40,000 distinct CDR3 sequences, approximately 5% seen once. The source is a human donor in good health.

The table lists this clonotype with many counts. The V call is TRBV20-1, the J call TRBJ2-1, with a weak D call TRBD1 (5 bases). Germline loops: CDR1 DFQATT, CDR2 SNEGSKA (reference sequence). Trimming took off 0 bases at V and 6 bases at J, with 12 bases between the two ends. The CDR3 consists of 14 residues. The CDR3 region has the DNA TGCAGTGCTAGAGATCTGGCAGGGTTCAATGAGCAGTTCTTC. Translating gives CSARDLAGFNEQFF.

There are many counts of this clonotype. CDR3 residues: CACILGGGAFF. In DNA form, the CDR3 reads TGTGCCTGCATCCTAGGGGGGGGAGCTTTCTTT. The chain employs TRBV30 and TRBJ1-1; a possible D gene is TRBD1 (6 bases). Germline CDR1 GTSNPN, CDR2 SVGIG (reference sequence). The CDR3 is 11 amino acids. V was cut by 6 bases and J by 10 bases, with 15 bases left in between.

This clonotype showed up many times. V gene TRBV27 combines with J gene TRBJ1-6, with a possible D match to TRBD1 (6 bases). Trimming left V 6 bases short and J 4 bases short, with 19 bases between. Germline V lookup: CDR1 MNHEY, CDR2 SMNVEV (reference sequence). The CDR3 extends over 17 amino acids. CDR3 sequence: CASRSDLWGTYNSPLHF. The CDR3 DNA reads as TGTGCCAGCAGGAGCGATCTGTGGGGGACATATAATTCACCCCTCCACTTT.

This clonotype was recorded many times. The chain is built from TRBV7-6 and TRBJ2-5, with D unresolved. Trimming cost V 0 bases and J 1 base, with 6 bases left between them. This CDR3 comprises 14 residues. From germline, CDR1 is SGHVS and CDR2 FNYEAQ. CDR3 sequence (DNA): TGTGCCAGCAGCTTAGCGCAGTTCCAAGAGACCCAGTACTTC. Amino acids: CASSLAQFQETQYF.

At least ten counts were recorded for this clonotype. J is TRBJ2-2 and V is TRBV11-3; TRBD1 matches 7 bases. V lost 5 bases to trimming and J lost 6 bases; unmatched junction nucleotides: 6. The germline gives CDR1 SGHNT, CDR2 YENEEA. The CDR3 spans 14 residues. CDR3: CASSPTGDAGELFF. DNA of the CDR3: TGTGCCAGCAGCCCCACAGGGGACGCCGGGGAGCTGTTTTTT.